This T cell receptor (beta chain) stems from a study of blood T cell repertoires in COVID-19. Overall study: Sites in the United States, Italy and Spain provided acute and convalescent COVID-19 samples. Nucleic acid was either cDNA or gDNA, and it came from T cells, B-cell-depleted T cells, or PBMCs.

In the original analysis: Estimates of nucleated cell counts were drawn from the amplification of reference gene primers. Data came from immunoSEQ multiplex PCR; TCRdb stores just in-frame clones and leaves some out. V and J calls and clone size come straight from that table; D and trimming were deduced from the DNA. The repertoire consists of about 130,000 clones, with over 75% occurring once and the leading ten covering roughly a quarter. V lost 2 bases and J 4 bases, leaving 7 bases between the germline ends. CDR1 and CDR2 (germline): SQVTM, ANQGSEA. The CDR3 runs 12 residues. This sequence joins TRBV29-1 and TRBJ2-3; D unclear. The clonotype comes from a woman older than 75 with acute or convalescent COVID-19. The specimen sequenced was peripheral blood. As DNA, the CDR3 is TGCAGCGTTGAATCCAGGCCAGATACGCAGTATTTT. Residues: CSVESRPDTQYF.